This passage covers 8 T cell receptor beta chains from one sample sequenced in a study of cytotoxic CD8 clonotypes in ibrutinib-treated CLL. Sequencing used immunoSEQ multiplex PCR; TCRdb keeps in-frame clones, though not all of them. The sample has tens of thousands of clones; about two thirds are singletons. Sequenced here: PBMCs, sampled at disease progression, from a patient treated with ibrutinib. The receptors derive from a human donor with chronic lymphocytic leukemia.

CDR3: CASSQGRAYEQYF. In nucleotides, the CDR3 is TGTGCCAGCAGCCAGGGGAGGGCCTACGAGCAGTACTTC. The chain has TRBV14 and TRBJ2-5; 7 bases line up with TRBD2. Near its end, the DNA agrees better with TRBJ2-7, so the J call may be wrong. CDR3 size: 13 residues. Germline CDR1 is SGHDN and CDR2 is FVKESK.

This clone is a singleton in its sample. The chain joins TRBV2 to TRBJ2-2; D uncertain. Per the germline V gene, CDR1 is SNHLY and CDR2 is FYNNEI. The CDR3 consists of 13 residues. V lost 7 bases and J lost 5, with 11 bases in between. CDR3: CASNIAVTGELFF. Here the CDR3 DNA reads TGTGCCAGCAATATTGCCGTTACCGGGGAGCTGTTTTTT. The full variable domain, completed using reference TRBV2 and TRBJ2-2, is EPEVTQTPSHQVTQMGQEVILRCVPISNHLYFYWYRQILGQKVEFLVSFYNNEISEKSEIFDDQFSVERPDGSNFTLKIRSTKLEDSAMYFCASNIAVTGELFFGEGSRLTVL.

The chain recombines TRBV5-1 with TRBJ1-6; D not certain. V lost 4 bases and J lost 9, with 23 bases in between. CDR3 length equals 17 residues. Germline V lookup: CDR1 SGHRS, CDR2 YFSETQ. Here the CDR3 DNA reads TGCGCCAGCAGCCTAGACTTCCCCGGCAGAGAAATTTCACCCCTCCACTTT. Translation: CASSLDFPGREISPLHF.

This clone came up a few times. This chain uses TRBV27 with TRBJ1-5; weak D call: TRBD1 (5 bases). CDR3 size: 15 residues. Germline V lookup: CDR1 MNHEY, CDR2 SMNVEV (reference sequence). The germline V and J ends were trimmed by 0 bases and 3 bases, with 9 bases remaining between them. CDR3 sequence reads: CASSLSGGINQPQHF. CDR3 in DNA: TGTGCCAGCAGTTTATCGGGGGGTATCAATCAGCCCCAGCATTTT.

This clone was detected only a few times. The rearrangement uses TRBV19 and TRBJ1-5, with TRBD1 as a possible D gene (6 bases). The CDR3 sequence is 15 residues long. The V and J ends lost 4 bases and 6 bases respectively, with 16 bases between them. Germline V CDR1 and CDR2: LNHDA, SQIVND (reference sequence). The CDR3 coding sequence is TGTGCCAGTAGTACCCGGGACGTAGGGGGTCAGCCCCAGCATTTT. Amino acid sequence: CASSTRDVGGQPQHF.

This clone was seen only a few times. J is TRBJ1-4 and V is TRBV6-1; a possible D gene is TRBD1 (6 bases). Looked up from germline, CDR1 is MNHNS and CDR2 is SASEGT. This CDR3 has 14 amino acids. V lost 6 bases and J 5 bases, leaving 13 bases between the germline ends. DNA for the CDR3: TGTGCCAGCAGACCCAGGGGCTTAAATGAAAAACTGTTTTTT. The encoded protein is CASRPRGLNEKLFF.

Turning to this clone: Its ends do not fully match the called genes, so a read error is possible. V gene TRBV5-1 combines with J gene TRBJ1-2, with 9 positions matching TRBD1. Germline loops: CDR1 SGHRS, CDR2 YFSETQ. There are 14 residues in the CDR3. The CDR3 sequence is CASRLGQGNYGYTF. CDR3 DNA: TGCGCCAGCAGGTTGGGACAGGGAAACTATGGCTACACCTTC.

J is TRBJ1-6 and V is TRBV5-4, with a weak D call TRBD1 (5 bases). Looked up from germline, CDR1 is SGHNT and CDR2 is YYREEE (reference sequence). Trimming removed 3 bases at V and 8 bases at J, with 6 bases between. This CDR3 has 12 amino acids. The CDR3 here is CASSSGDSPLHF. The CDR3 DNA follows: TGTGCCAGCAGCTCGGGGGATTCACCCCTCCACTTT.